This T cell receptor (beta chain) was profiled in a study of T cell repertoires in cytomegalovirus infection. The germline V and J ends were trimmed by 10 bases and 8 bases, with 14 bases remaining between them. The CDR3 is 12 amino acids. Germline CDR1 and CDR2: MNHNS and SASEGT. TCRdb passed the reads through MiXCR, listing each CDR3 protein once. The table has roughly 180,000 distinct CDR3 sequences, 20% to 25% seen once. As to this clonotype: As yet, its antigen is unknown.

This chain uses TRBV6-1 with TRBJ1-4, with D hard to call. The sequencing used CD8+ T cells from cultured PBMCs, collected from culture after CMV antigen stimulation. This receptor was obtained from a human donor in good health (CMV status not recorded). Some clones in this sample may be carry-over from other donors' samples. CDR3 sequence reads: CATAGGLEKLFF. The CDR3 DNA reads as TGTGCCACCGCCGGAGGATTAGAAAAACTGTTTTTT.